The clone carrying this T cell receptor (beta chain) occurred a few times. The data derive from a study of blood T cell repertoires in COVID-19. Data came from immunoSEQ multiplex PCR; TCRdb stores just in-frame clones and leaves some out. The table has roughly 330,000 clones, 87% seen once. The CDR3 is made up of 15 amino acids. Germline assignment: CDR1 MDHEN and CDR2 SYDVKM. The V end was cut by 6 bases, the J end by 8 bases, with 22 bases between. The sequenced sample was PBMCs or T cells enriched from blood (not recorded which). The chain uses TRBV28 and TRBJ1-2, with D maybe TRBD1 (6 bases). This receptor was taken from a woman between 25 and 40 years old who had recovered from COVID-19. The DNA for the CDR3 is TGTGCCAGCAGGGCACCAGGGGAGCTAGTTAGCGGCTACACCTTC. Amino acid sequence: CASRAPGELVSGYTF.